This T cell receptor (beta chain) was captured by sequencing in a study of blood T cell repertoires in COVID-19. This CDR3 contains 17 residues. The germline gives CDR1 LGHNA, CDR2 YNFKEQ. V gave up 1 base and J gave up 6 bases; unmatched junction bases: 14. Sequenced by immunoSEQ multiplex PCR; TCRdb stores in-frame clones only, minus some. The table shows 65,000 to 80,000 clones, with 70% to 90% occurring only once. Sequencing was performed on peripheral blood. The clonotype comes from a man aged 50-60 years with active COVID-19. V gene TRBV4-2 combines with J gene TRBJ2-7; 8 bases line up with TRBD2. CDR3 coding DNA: TGTGCCAGCAGCCAAGTGGAACTAGCGGAACTAAGCCCCGAGCAGTACTTC. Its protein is CASSQVELAELSPEQYF.